This TCR beta chain was captured by sequencing in a study of blood T cell repertoires in COVID-19. Only in-frame clones appear in the TCRdb table, and some are missing; sequencing was by immunoSEQ multiplex PCR. Of about 190,000 clones listed, 70% to 80% are singletons. The source is a man aged 45-60 years who had recovered from COVID-19. Sequencing was done on a sample of peripheral blood.

The CDR3: CASTGGTRVYEQYF. The DNA of the CDR3 is TGTGCCAGCACCGGGGGGACTAGGGTCTACGAGCAGTACTTC. The chain employs TRBV6-5 and TRBJ2-7; 8 nucleotides align to TRBD2. V was clipped by 7 bases and J by 3 bases; unmatched bases: 8. This CDR3 region has 14 residues. Germline V gene data show CDR1 as MNHEY and CDR2 as SVGAGI.